Given below is one T cell receptor (beta chain) in context. Its antigen is still unknown. This sample was included in a study of T cells after yellow fever vaccination. The wider study: Where fractions had low cell numbers, libraries were prepared from them with the SMART-Seq v4 Ultra Low Input RNA kit. General study points: There was a possibility that FACS-sorted repertoires contained abundant clonotypes contaminating from the bulk population. A large majority of primary-vaccination clones showed up again after the booster (about 96% CD4, 75% to 90% CD8).

This CDR3 has 13 amino acids. The V end was cut by 0 bases, the J end by 5 bases, with 7 bases between. CDR1 and CDR2 (germline): MGHRA, YSYEKL. Template-switching 5'RACE yielded the TCR cDNA; a universal primer site and UMIs were added in the process. TCRdb recomputed calls from the 5' RACE reads with MiXCR, one row per CDR3 protein. The sample shows around 120,000 distinct CDR3 sequences, 13% to 15% of them seen only once. This specimen consisted of CD8+ T cells sorted from PBMCs, obtained 5 days after the yellow fever booster vaccination. V usage is TRBV4-1 and J usage is TRBJ2-5; no firm D call. The sequence was obtained from a man younger than 35 who received the YFV17D yellow fever vaccine. CDR3 nucleotide sequence: TGCGCCAGCAGCCAAGAGGTCGGGGAGACCCAGTACTTC. Protein product: CASSQEVGETQYF.